This entry lists 26 T cell receptor beta chains sequenced from one sample in a study of blood T cell repertoires in COVID-19 (dated by TCRdb to 2020 to 2022). Library generation was performed with the immunoSEQ multiplex PCR assay. This is the immuneACCESS table as TCRdb keeps it, with only in-frame sequences that have V and J called. A part of the clones is gone; compared with another copy, unresolved V genes explain less than half, and the rest is unexplained. Within this sample are under 85,000 clones, with about 83% of them counted one time only. Clones ranked in the top ten supply 4% to 6% of the sample. The sample comprised peripheral blood. Source of these receptors: a woman older than 75 with active or convalescent COVID-19.

CDR3 loop: CASSLEGGRANTEAFF. The DNA of the CDR3 is TGTGCCAGCAGCTTAGAGGGAGGCAGGGCGAACACTGAAGCTTTCTTT. This chain connects TRBV7-2 to TRBJ1-1, with a possible D match to TRBD1 (5 bases). V was clipped by 1 base and J by 1 base, with 13 bases between them. Germline CDR1 and CDR2: SGHTA and FQGNSA. The CDR3 totals 16 residues.

The genes are TRBV5-5 and TRBJ1-1; 9 bases are shared with TRBD1. CDR1 SGHKS and CDR2 YYEKEE come from the germline V gene (reference sequence). The CDR3 length is 15 residues. V dropped 3 bases and J dropped 4; count of bases not matched to a gene: 7. CDR3 in amino acids: CASSSQQGASTEAFF. CDR3 DNA sequence: TGTGCCAGCAGCTCCCAACAGGGGGCGAGCACTGAAGCTTTCTTT.

J is TRBJ1-1 and V is TRBV28; 9 nucleotides match TRBD1. The CDR3 is 12 residues long. Germline V gene data show CDR1 as MDHEN and CDR2 as SYDVKM. The V gene end was trimmed by 6 bases and the J gene end by 4 bases; junction bases not matched to a gene: 0. The CDR3 DNA reads as TGTGCCAGCAGGACAGGGGGCACTGAAGCTTTCTTT. Translation: CASRTGGTEAFF.

The gene calls are TRBV3-1 (or the pseudogene TRBV3-2) and TRBJ1-1, with 8 bases matching TRBD1. The CDR3 is 15 residues long. V lost 1 base, J lost 4 bases, and 5 bases stayed unmatched. Germline CDR1 and CDR2: LGHDT and YNNKEL (reference sequence). The CDR3 sequence: CASSQGDRRLTEAFF. The DNA for the CDR3 is TGTGCCAGCAGCCAAGGGGACAGGCGGCTCACTGAAGCTTTCTTT.

The rearrangement joins TRBV11-3 to TRBJ2-3, with 12 bases that match TRBD2. The trim removed 0 bases at V and 6 bases at J, leaving 7 bases unmatched. The germline gives CDR1 SGHNT, CDR2 YENEEA. There are 17 residues in the CDR3. In DNA, the CDR3 is TGTGCCAGCAGCTTAGAGGGCGGACTAGCGGGATCGGATACGCAGTATTTT. This sequence encodes CASSLEGGLAGSDTQYF. Looking up the rest from reference TRBV11-3 and TRBJ2-3 gives the full variable domain: EAGVVQSPRYKIIEKKQPVAFWCNPISGHNTLYWYLQNLGQGPELLIRYENEEAVDDSQLPKDRFSAERLKGVDSTLKIQPAELGDSAVYLCASSLEGGLAGSDTQYFGPGTRLTVL.

The V and J genes are TRBV9 and TRBJ1-3, with D tentatively TRBD1 (6 bases). This CDR3 region has 15 residues. Germline loops: CDR1 SGDLS, CDR2 YYNGEE. V lost 4 bases to trimming and J lost 4 bases, with 15 bases between them. As DNA, the CDR3 is TGTGCCAGCAGCATACTACAGGGTTCCGGAAACACCATATATTTT. It is translated as CASSILQGSGNTIYF.

This clone was seen once. The CDR3 DNA sequence: TGTGCCAGCAGTACTGGGACAGGGGTGAGGACCATATATTTT. Residues: CASSTGTGVRTIYF. V usage is TRBV28 and J usage is TRBJ1-3, with 10 bases that match TRBD1. The CDR3 is 14 amino acids. J gave up 10 bases and V 5 bases, and 8 bases lay outside the gene matches. Germline CDR1 is MDHEN and CDR2 is SYDVKM.

The chain employs TRBV18 and TRBJ2-3; maybe TRBD1 (5 bases). Germline V gene data show CDR1 as KGHSH and CDR2 as LQKENI. This CDR3 region has 13 residues. V was clipped by 3 bases and J by 5 bases, with 9 bases between them. The CDR3 is CASSPQGGDTQYF. CDR3 sequence (DNA): TGTGCCAGCTCACCCCAGGGTGGAGATACGCAGTATTTT.

V is TRBV7-2 and J is TRBJ1-1; 9 bases map to TRBD1. V shed 3 bases, J shed 0 bases, and the junction held 5 bases outside the gene matches. This CDR3 region has 16 residues. Per germline, CDR1 SGHTA and CDR2 FQGNSA. The CDR3 loop reads CASSFRWTGVNTEAFF. CDR3 nucleotide sequence: TGTGCCAGCAGCTTTCGATGGACAGGGGTGAACACTGAAGCTTTCTTT. Complete variable domain (other parts from reference TRBV7-2 and TRBJ1-1): GAGVSQSPSNKVTEKGKDVELRCDPISGHTALYWYRQSLGQGLEFLIYFQGNSAPDKSGLPSDRFSAERTGGSVSTLTIQRTQQEDSAVYLCASSFRWTGVNTEAFFGQGTRLTVV.

This chain links TRBV11-2 with TRBJ2-2, with a possible D match to TRBD1 (6 bases). CDR1 is SGHAT, CDR2 FQNNGV, per germline. CDR3 length: 14 amino acids. The V gene lost 0 bases and the J gene lost 9 bases, with 11 bases spanning the gap. The CDR3 sequence is CASSLDQGTRELFF. Written as DNA, the CDR3 is TGTGCCAGCAGCTTAGACCAGGGGACCAGGGAGCTGTTTTTT.

This clone was detected a few times. This rearrangement joins TRBV19 to TRBJ1-3, with D uncertain. This CDR3 spans 16 amino acids. The germline V gene encodes CDR1 LNHDA and CDR2 SQIVND (reference sequence). Between the trimmed V and J ends, which lost 1 base and 0 bases, there was a span of 10 bases. CDR3 in DNA: TGTGCCAGTAGTATAGTCGCGGGGAGCTCTGGAAACACCATATATTTT. Translated, it gives CASSIVAGSSGNTIYF. The entire variable domain, with the rest obtained from reference TRBV19 and TRBJ1-3, is as follows: DGGITQSPKYLFRKEGQNVTLSCEQNLNHDAMYWYRQDPGQGLRLIYYSQIVNDFQKGDIAEGYSVSREKKESFPLTVTSAQKNPTAFYLCASSIVAGSSGNTIYFGEGSWLTVV.

The rearrangement joins TRBV10-3 to TRBJ2-4; D possibly corresponds to TRBD2 (5 bases). Germline V gene data show CDR1 as ENHRY and CDR2 as SYGVKD. The CDR3 consists of 15 residues. Trimming pared 4 bases from V and 1 base from J, leaving 11 bases between. Here the CDR3 reads CAISAERLAKNIQYF. In DNA form, the CDR3 reads TGTGCCATCAGTGCCGAGCGGTTGGCCAAAAACATTCAGTACTTC.

The genes are TRBV11-2 and TRBJ2-1; tentatively, D is TRBD2 (5 bases). Trimming stripped 3 bases from V and 8 bases from J, with 14 bases between. The CDR3 has 14 amino acids. CDR1 and CDR2 from the germline V gene are SGHAT and FQNNGV. CDR3 nucleotide sequence: TGTGCCAGCAGCTTTTCTAGCTCTGGCGATGAGCAGTTCTTC. It encodes CASSFSSSGDEQFF.

The chain employs TRBV4-2 and TRBJ1-3; 10 nucleotides align to TRBD1. The CDR3 has 16 amino acids. Germline CDR1 and CDR2: LGHNA and YNFKEQ. Trimming removed 0 bases from V and 8 bases from J; junction bases left unmatched: 7. The CDR3 loop is CASSQEWDRGKHTIYF. CDR3 nucleotide sequence: TGTGCCAGCAGCCAAGAATGGGACAGGGGAAAACACACCATATATTTT.

This sequence joins TRBV28 and TRBJ1-5; 7 bases fit TRBD1. The germline CDR1 and CDR2 sequences are MDHEN and SYDVKM. The trim removed 4 bases at V and 3 bases at J, leaving 6 bases unmatched. This CDR3 is 15 amino acids long. The chain's CDR3 is CASSSPQGFNQPQHF. The CDR3 bases are TGTGCCAGCAGTTCTCCACAGGGGTTCAATCAGCCCCAGCATTTT.

The chain joins TRBV15 to TRBJ2-7, with a weak D call TRBD2 (6 bases). Trimming cost V 1 base and J 5 bases, with 18 bases left between them. The CDR3 has 16 amino acids. Germline assignment: CDR1 LNHNV and CDR2 YYDKDF (reference sequence). As DNA, the CDR3 is TGTGCCACCAGCAGAGTGTACGGGGCTAGCGAAGACGAGCAGTACTTC. This encodes CATSRVYGASEDEQYF.

The genes are TRBV10-3 and TRBJ1-1; D is undetermined. Looked up from germline, CDR1 is ENHRY and CDR2 is SYGVKD. Between the trimmed V and J ends, which lost 4 bases and 1 base, there was a span of 7 bases. The CDR3 has 13 amino acids. The CDR3 nucleotides read TGTGCCATCAGTGTCAGCGCGAACACTGAAGCTTTCTTT. Encoded protein: CAISVSANTEAFF.

This chain links TRBV5-1 with TRBJ2-5; 8 bases match TRBD1. Germline CDR1 is SGHRS and CDR2 is YFSETQ. The CDR3 loop spans 15 amino acids. The V gene end was trimmed by 2 bases and the J gene end by 4 bases; junction bases not matched to a gene: 7. The CDR3 DNA reads TGCGCCAGCAGCTTCGGACAGGGAGGAGGAGAGACCCAGTACTTC. It yields the protein CASSFGQGGGETQYF.

This clone has just a few counts. The gene calls are TRBV7-2 and TRBJ2-7; D is perhaps TRBD2 (6 bases). V was shortened by 3 bases and J by 1 base, with 16 bases between the two germline ends. The CDR3 has 16 amino acids. The germline V gene has CDR1 SGHTA and CDR2 FQGNSA. The CDR3 DNA is TGTGCCAGCAGCTTCGTTTTTCGGGAGTCGTCCTACGAGCAGTACTTC. It specifies CASSFVFRESSYEQYF.

J is TRBJ1-5 and V is TRBV28; D perhaps matches TRBD1 (5 bases). From germline, CDR1 is MDHEN and CDR2 SYDVKM. The CDR3 extends over 19 amino acids. V lost 6 bases to trimming and J lost 0 bases, with 24 bases between them. CDR3 DNA sequence: TGTGCCAGCAGGAGTTACGGCACGGGAGGGGATTATAGCAATCAGCCCCAGCATTTT. Translation gives CASRSYGTGGDYSNQPQHF.

The V call is TRBV6-6, the J call TRBJ1-2; TRBD1 matches 9 bases. Germline CDR1 and CDR2: MNHNY and SVGAGI (reference sequence). This CDR3 spans 12 amino acids. V shed 5 bases and J 5 bases; nucleotides not matched to a gene: 0. The CDR3 DNA reads TGTGCCAGCAGTGGACAGGGGTATGGCTACACCTTC. It is translated as CASSGQGYGYTF.

CDR3 amino acids: CATSDLRANTGELFF. The CDR3 nucleotides read TGTGCCACCAGTGATTTAAGAGCGAACACCGGGGAGCTGTTTTTT. This chain links TRBV24-1 with TRBJ2-2; D call uncertain. Trimming shortened V by 1 base and J by 0 bases, and 5 bases separated the two germline ends. This CDR3 is built from 15 residues. Germline CDR1 and CDR2: KGHDR and SFDVKD.

This chain links TRBV7-8 with TRBJ1-6; 8 bases line up with TRBD1. This CDR3 is built from 15 residues. J lost 9 bases, V lost 5 bases, and 9 bases had no gene match. The germline CDR1 and CDR2 sequences are SGHVS and FQNEAQ. CDR3 protein: CASSRQGLVASPLHF. The DNA for the CDR3 is TGTGCCAGCAGCAGACAGGGGCTGGTTGCTTCACCCCTCCACTTT.

The chain couples TRBV10-1 to TRBJ2-3; possibly TRBD2 for D (7 bases). Germline assignment: CDR1 WNHNN and CDR2 SYGVQD (reference sequence). The CDR3 sequence is 12 residues long. Trimming stripped 5 bases from V and 6 bases from J, with 9 bases between. The CDR3, as DNA: TGCGCCAGCAGTCGGGGGGCGGATACGCAGTATTTT. Encoded protein: CASSRGADTQYF.

The CDR3 nucleotides read TGTGCCAGCAGTTACTACGGGAGGGCCGGGGAGCAGTACTTC. Encoded protein: CASSYYGRAGEQYF. The chain has TRBV6-6 and TRBJ2-7; 8 bases match TRBD2. Germline CDR1 MNHNY, CDR2 SVGAGI (reference sequence). V trimming: 1 base; J trimming: 7 bases; junction bases outside the gene matches: 6. CDR3 length equals 14 residues.

The rearrangement links TRBV6-5 to TRBJ1-1; D remains unclear. Trimming cost V 0 bases and J 1 base, with 9 bases left between them. This CDR3 contains 15 residues. The germline V gene encodes CDR1 MNHEY and CDR2 SVGAGI. The CDR3 nucleotides read TGTGCCAGCAGTTACTCCTCTCGGGGGAACACTGAAGCTTTCTTT. Translation: CASSYSSRGNTEAFF.